This T cell receptor (beta chain) derives from a study of early T cells in non-severe SARS-CoV-2 infection. Study in general: The sequenced material was bulk RNA from unsorted whole blood, and its chains were unpaired.

V lost 3 bases and J 1 base, leaving 9 bases between the germline ends. The CDR3 has 14 amino acids. Germline-derived CDR1 and CDR2 are KGHSH and LQKENI. Individual cDNA molecules each received unique molecular identifiers attached to them. Via MiXCR, TCRdb re-called the 5' RACE reads, giving one row per CDR3 protein. The sample lists around 48,000 distinct CDR3 sequences; approximately 13% were seen once. Whole-study results and caveats: Anti-spike CD8 responses were favored by VDJdb matching, which missed private and CD4 specificities.

Comment on this clonotype: Its matching antigen is unknown.

The sequenced material came from whole blood. The TCR sequence derives from an adult who was a healthcare worker with PCR-confirmed SARS-CoV-2 infection or an uninfected control (not recorded which). The V gene is TRBV18, the J gene TRBJ2-5; D is perhaps TRBD1 or TRBD2 (5 bases each). CDR3 DNA sequence: TGTGCCAGCTCACCGAGGGGCCCCCAAGAGACCCAGTACTTC. Protein sequence: CASSPRGPQETQYF. The complete variable domain, with remaining parts taken from reference TRBV18 and TRBJ2-5, reads NAGVMQNPRHLVRRRGQEARLRCSPMKGHSHVYWYRQLPEEGLKFMVYLQKENIIDESGMPKERFSAEFPKEGPSILRIQQVVRGDSAAYFCASSPRGPQETQYFGPGTRLLVL.